This TCR beta chain was identified during a study of monozygotic twins with inflammatory bowel disease. Addition of UMIs with a 6-nucleotide sample barcode was achieved by template switching. Using TCRalpha and TCRbeta cDNA, the researchers carried out two nested PCRs that lasted roughly 16 and 10 cycles. One entry per CDR3 protein, without DNA, is what TCRdb gives after re-calling the 5' RACE reads. The data show some 150,000 distinct CDR3 sequences, and the top ten clones hold about 7.4%. In the case of this clonotype: The antigen is undetermined.

General study points: No single strong signal or clonotype associated with IBD was supported. The data offered no way to tell different T cell subtypes apart.

The germline V gene has CDR1 KGHSH and CDR2 LQKENI. CDR3 size: 19 residues. The chain joins TRBV18 to TRBJ2-1; as DNA is missing, the TRBD1 call by TCRdb cannot be tested. The clonotype originates from a human donor with ulcerative colitis or Crohn's disease, or a healthy co-twin of an affected twin (not recorded which). Input material: blood. CDR3 region: CASSPNRGATSSSYNEQFF.